This record covers a single T cell receptor (beta chain). This sample is part of a study of Graves' ophthalmopathy and Graves' hyperthyroidism. This CDR3 spans 11 amino acids. The germline V gene encodes CDR1 SEHNR and CDR2 FQNEAQ (reference sequence). The V end was cut by 5 bases, the J end by 7 bases, with 8 bases between. RNA transcripts were the template, and TCR beta CDR3 regions were amplified from them. HTBI-primed RT-PCR formed the first round, and a multiplex PCR formed the second. Using its own MiXCR run on the multiplex PCR reads, TCRdb lists one record per CDR3 protein. This sample has around 1.1 million distinct CDR3 sequences, with 35% to 40% found just once.

The specimen was peripheral blood or thyroid tissue (not recorded which). The chain joins TRBV7-9 to TRBJ1-1, with D unclear. This clonotype originated in an adult man with Graves' hyperthyroidism. The CDR3 loop reads CASSKGSEAFF. For the CDR3, the DNA is TGTGCCAGCAGCAAGGGTAGTGAAGCTTTCTTT.